This TCR beta chain was sequenced for a study of cytomegalovirus exposure and HLA in healthy donors. About this clone itself: Antigen specificity is unknown.

Broader study findings: According to a later analysis, TCR clusters from the first cohort tended to co-occur in the 120 or so validation repertoires.

Only in-frame clones appear in the TCRdb table, and some are missing; sequencing was by immunoSEQ multiplex PCR. The table has approximately 98,000 clones, roughly 84% seen once. Sample: PBMCs. The sequence derives from a woman between 18 and 29 years old in good health and CMV-seronegative.

The CDR3 nucleotides are TGTGCCTCCAACGGGGGACAGAAAGCTTTCTTT. Residues: CASNGGQKAFF. The gene calls are TRBV2 and TRBJ1-1, with 7 positions matching TRBD1. With 11 bases clipped from V and 9 bases from J, the junction kept 9 bases outside the gene matches. The CDR3 spans 11 residues. Germline CDR1 SNHLY, CDR2 FYNNEI.